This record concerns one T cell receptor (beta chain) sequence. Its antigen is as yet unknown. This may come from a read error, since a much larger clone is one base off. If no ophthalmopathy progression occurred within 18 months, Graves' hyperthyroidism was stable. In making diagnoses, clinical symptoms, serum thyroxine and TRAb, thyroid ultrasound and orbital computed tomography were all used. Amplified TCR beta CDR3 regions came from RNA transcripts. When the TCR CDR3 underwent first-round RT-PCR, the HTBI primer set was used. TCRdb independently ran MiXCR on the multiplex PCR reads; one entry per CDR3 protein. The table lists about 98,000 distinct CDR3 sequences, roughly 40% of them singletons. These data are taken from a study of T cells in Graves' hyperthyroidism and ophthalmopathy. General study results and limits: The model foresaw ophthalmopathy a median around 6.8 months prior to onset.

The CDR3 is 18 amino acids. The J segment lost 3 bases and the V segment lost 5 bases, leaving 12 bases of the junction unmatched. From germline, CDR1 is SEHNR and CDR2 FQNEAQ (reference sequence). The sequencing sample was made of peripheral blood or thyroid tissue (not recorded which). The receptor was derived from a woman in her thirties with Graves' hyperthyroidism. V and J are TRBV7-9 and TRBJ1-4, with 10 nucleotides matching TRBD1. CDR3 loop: CASSPTTGGYAANEKLFF. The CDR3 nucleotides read TGTGCCAGCAGCCCAACGACAGGGGGCTATGCAGCTAATGAAAAACTGTTTTTT.